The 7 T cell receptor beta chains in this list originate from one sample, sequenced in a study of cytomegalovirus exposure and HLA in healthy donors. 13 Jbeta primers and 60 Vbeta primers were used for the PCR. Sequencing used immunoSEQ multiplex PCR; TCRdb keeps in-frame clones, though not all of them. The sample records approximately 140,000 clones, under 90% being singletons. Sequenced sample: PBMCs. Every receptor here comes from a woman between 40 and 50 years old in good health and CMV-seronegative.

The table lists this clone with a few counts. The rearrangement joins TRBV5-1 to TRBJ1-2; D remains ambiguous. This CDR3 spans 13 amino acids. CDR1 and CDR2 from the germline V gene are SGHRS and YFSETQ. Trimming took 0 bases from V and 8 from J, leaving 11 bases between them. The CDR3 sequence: CASSLERGGGYTF. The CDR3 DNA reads TGCGCCAGCAGCTTGGAGCGGGGAGGCGGCTACACCTTC.

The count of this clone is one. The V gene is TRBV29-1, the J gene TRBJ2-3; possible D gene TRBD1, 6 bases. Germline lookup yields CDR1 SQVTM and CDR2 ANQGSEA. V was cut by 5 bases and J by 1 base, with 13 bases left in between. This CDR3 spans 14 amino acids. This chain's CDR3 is CSVLSGVGTDTQYF. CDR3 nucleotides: TGCAGCGTTCTTTCAGGGGTGGGCACAGATACGCAGTATTTT.

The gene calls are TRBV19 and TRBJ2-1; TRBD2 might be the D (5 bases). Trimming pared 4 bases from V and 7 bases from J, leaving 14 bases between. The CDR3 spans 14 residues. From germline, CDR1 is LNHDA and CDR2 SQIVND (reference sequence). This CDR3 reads CASSTLEGSNEQFF. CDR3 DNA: TGTGCCAGTAGTACACTAGAGGGTAGTAATGAGCAGTTCTTC.

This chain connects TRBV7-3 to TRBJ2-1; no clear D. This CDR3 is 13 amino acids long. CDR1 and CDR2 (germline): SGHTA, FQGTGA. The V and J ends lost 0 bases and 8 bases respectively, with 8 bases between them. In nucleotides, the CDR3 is TGTGCCAGCAGCTTAACGATACAACATGAGCAGTTCTTC. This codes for CASSLTIQHEQFF.

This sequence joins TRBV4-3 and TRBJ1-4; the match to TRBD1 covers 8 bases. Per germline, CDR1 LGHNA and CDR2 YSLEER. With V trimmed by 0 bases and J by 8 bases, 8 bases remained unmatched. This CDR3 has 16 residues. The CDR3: CASSQENEDRAEKLFF. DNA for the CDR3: TGCGCCAGCAGCCAAGAAAACGAGGACAGGGCCGAAAAACTGTTTTTT.

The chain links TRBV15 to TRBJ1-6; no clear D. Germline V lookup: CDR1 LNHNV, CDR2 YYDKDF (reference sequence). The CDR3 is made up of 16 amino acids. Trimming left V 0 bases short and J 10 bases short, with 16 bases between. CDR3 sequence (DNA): TGTGCCACCAGCAGAGAGGAGGGTATACGGTACTCACCCCTCCACTTT. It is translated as CATSREEGIRYSPLHF.

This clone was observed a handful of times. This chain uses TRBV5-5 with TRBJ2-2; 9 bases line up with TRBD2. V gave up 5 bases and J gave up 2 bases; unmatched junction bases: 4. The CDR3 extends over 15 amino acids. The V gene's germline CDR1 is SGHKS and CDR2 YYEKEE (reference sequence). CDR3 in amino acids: CASSLTSGNTGELFF. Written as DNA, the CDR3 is TGTGCCAGCAGTTTGACTAGCGGTAACACCGGGGAGCTGTTTTTT.